The clone carrying this T cell receptor (beta chain) was observed a single time. The antigen is undetermined. The study reverse transcribed the entire isolated RNA, so it sequenced expressed TCRB transcripts. Sequencing was performed with immunoSEQ multiplex PCR; in TCRdb, only in-frame clones are kept and a portion is missing. The sample records approximately 470,000 clones, about 32% being singletons. The data were obtained in a study of beta chain features in type 1 diabetes. General study points: Patients showed naive, central memory and Treg TCRB repertoires that appeared more similar than those of healthy donors.

The CDR3 length is 15 residues. V was clipped by 6 bases and J by 0 bases; unmatched bases: 6. Germline V gene sequence: CDR1 SGDLS, CDR2 YYNGEE. The clonotype was recovered from a man between 18 and 29 years old in good health. The chain carries TRBV9 and TRBJ2-1, with 7 bases that match TRBD2. Sequenced input: naive CD4+ T cells from blood. In DNA form, the CDR3 reads TGTGCCAGCACCTCCACTAGCGCCTCCTACAATGAGCAGTTCTTC. This codes for CASTSTSASYNEQFF.